A single sample gave rise to the 27 T cell receptor beta chains below, sequenced in a study of blood T cell repertoires in COVID-19. Data came from immunoSEQ multiplex PCR; TCRdb stores just in-frame clones and leaves some out. This sample carries about 400,000 clones, 70% to 90% of them seen once, and the ten largest clones take over 2%. Sequenced: PBMCs or T cells enriched from blood (not recorded which). The origin of the receptors is a woman aged 35 to 49 with acute COVID-19.

The chain links TRBV7-2 to TRBJ2-1; 9 bases are shared with TRBD2. Germline assignment: CDR1 SGHTA and CDR2 FQGNSA. This CDR3 region has 18 residues. Germline trimming cut 3 bases from V and 4 bases from J; bases unmatched to any gene: 13. The CDR3 DNA follows: TGTGCCAGCAGCTTTCTCCGGCTAGCGGGGTTCCTTTACAATGAGCAGTTCTTC. Protein product: CASSFLRLAGFLYNEQFF.

The chain combines TRBV7-9 with TRBJ2-2, with D possibly matching TRBD1 (6 bases). The CDR3 is made up of 15 amino acids. CDR1 and CDR2 from the germline V gene are SEHNR and FQNEAQ (reference sequence). The V end was cut by 0 bases, the J end by 6 bases, with 11 bases between. CDR3 coding DNA: TGTGCCAGCAGCTTAGCGTTGGGGGCACCCGGGGAGCTGTTTTTT. Protein: CASSLALGAPGELFF.

This clone was recorded once. In DNA, the CDR3 is TGTGCCAGCAGCCAAGAATCACTCTCTTCTATCGGAAAACTGTTTTTT. Encoded protein: CASSQESLSSIGKLFF. V and J are TRBV3-1 (or the pseudogene TRBV3-2) and TRBJ1-4, with D hard to call. Per the germline V gene, CDR1 is LGHDT and CDR2 is YNNKEL (reference sequence). Trimming pared 0 bases from V and 10 bases from J, leaving 18 bases between. There are 16 residues in the CDR3.

The chain has TRBV5-3 and TRBJ1-5; no clear D gene. TRBV5-3 is designated an ORF whose function remains uncertain. Between the trimmed V and J ends, which lost 0 bases and 0 bases, there was a span of 10 bases. The CDR3 loop spans 16 amino acids. The CDR3 reads CARSLAANYSNQPQHF. The CDR3, as DNA: TGTGCCAGAAGCTTGGCGGCAAACTATAGCAATCAGCCCCAGCATTTT.

The chain links TRBV3-1 (or the pseudogene TRBV3-2) to TRBJ1-1; D not resolved. The length of the CDR3 is 13 residues. Germline V gene data show CDR1 as LGHDT and CDR2 as YNNKEL (reference sequence). The germline V and J ends were trimmed by 1 base and 5 bases, with 8 bases remaining between them. CDR3 sequence: CASSQVEQTEAFF. Here the CDR3 DNA reads TGTGCCAGCAGCCAAGTAGAACAGACTGAAGCTTTCTTT.

V gene TRBV5-6 combines with J gene TRBJ2-1; maybe TRBD1 (6 bases). The CDR3 has 15 amino acids. V lost 0 bases to trimming and J lost 4 bases, with 11 bases between them. Germline CDR1 reads SGHDT; CDR2 reads YYEEEE. CDR3 residues: CASSLVPGVYNEQFF. As DNA, the CDR3 is TGTGCCAGCAGCTTGGTGCCAGGGGTTTACAATGAGCAGTTCTTC.

The chain has TRBV19 and TRBJ1-2, with D perhaps TRBD1 (5 bases). The ends were cut back, 7 bases at V and 4 bases at J, with 10 bases in the middle. The CDR3 sequence is 12 residues long. Germline V gene sequence: CDR1 LNHDA, CDR2 SQIVND (reference sequence). CDR3 in amino acids: CASTAGPYGYTF. CDR3 DNA sequence: TGTGCCAGTACCGCAGGGCCCTATGGCTACACCTTC. Combining the CDR3 with reference TRBV19 and TRBJ1-2 gives the whole variable domain DGGITQSPKYLFRKEGQNVTLSCEQNLNHDAMYWYRQDPGQGLRLIYYSQIVNDFQKGDIAEGYSVSREKKESFPLTVTSAQKNPTAFYLCASTAGPYGYTFGSGTRLTVV.

This clone was detected once. The chain links TRBV6-5 to TRBJ2-1; TRBD2 matches 10 bases. Germline V gives CDR1 MNHEY, CDR2 SVGAGI. V shed 5 bases and J 8 bases; nucleotides not matched to a gene: 3. The CDR3 is 13 amino acids. The CDR3 here is CASSNSGGDEQFF. The CDR3 nucleotides are TGTGCCAGCAGTAACAGCGGGGGGGATGAGCAGTTCTTC.

The chain links TRBV18 to TRBJ1-2; D unclear. The germline V and J ends were trimmed by 2 bases and 0 bases, with 4 bases remaining between them. Germline CDR1 and CDR2: KGHSH and LQKENI. The CDR3 loop spans 13 amino acids. CDR3 sequence: CASSPIANYGYTF. In DNA, the CDR3 is TGTGCCAGCTCACCAATCGCTAACTATGGCTACACCTTC.

The chain carries TRBV25-1 and TRBJ2-3; TRBD1 aligns across 8 bases. V gave up 4 bases and J gave up 2 bases; unmatched junction bases: 11. The V gene's germline CDR1 is MGHDK and CDR2 SYGVNS. The length of the CDR3 is 17 residues. Here the CDR3 DNA reads TGTGCCAGCAGTGCTAGGACAGGGTCGTGGAACACAGATACGCAGTATTTT. It yields the protein CASSARTGSWNTDTQYF.

The J gene is TRBJ2-1, the V gene TRBV12-3 or TRBV12-4, with D maybe TRBD2 (6 bases). The CDR3 consists of 13 residues. V was pared by 6 bases and J by 9 bases, with 15 bases between. In nucleotides, the CDR3 is TGTGCCAGCAGCGAACAGCGGGCGGGTGAGCAGTTCTTC. It yields the protein CASSEQRAGEQFF.

This chain joins TRBV12-5 and TRBJ1-3; TRBD1 is a possible D gene (6 bases). Germline lookup yields CDR1 LGHNT and CDR2 FRNRAP. The CDR3 runs 14 residues. V was shortened by 2 bases and J by 4 bases, with 9 bases between the two germline ends. Written as DNA, the CDR3 is TGTGCTAGTGGTTTGACAGGGCCGGGAAACACCATATATTTT. Protein: CASGLTGPGNTIYF. Full variable domain (outside the CDR3, taken from reference TRBV12-5 and TRBJ1-3): DARVTQTPRHKVTEMGQEVTMRCQPILGHNTVFWYRQTMMQGLELLAYFRNRAPLDDSGMPKDRFSAEMPDATLATLKIQPSEPRDSAVYFCASGLTGPGNTIYFGEGSWLTVV.

The chain couples TRBV6-5 to TRBJ2-5; tentatively, D is TRBD2 (5 bases). V lost 6 bases to trimming and J lost 5 bases, with 13 bases between them. This CDR3 contains 13 residues. In germline, CDR1 is MNHEY, CDR2 SVGAGI. CDR3 sequence: CASRDFSSETQYF. The CDR3 bases are TGTGCCAGCAGGGACTTCAGCTCGGAGACCCAGTACTTC.

In this sample, this clone turned up once. This chain uses TRBV7-7 with TRBJ2-3, with D maybe TRBD2 (7 bases). Trimming pared 1 base from V and 1 base from J, leaving 9 bases between. The CDR3 extends over 15 amino acids. CDR1 is SSHAT, CDR2 FNYEAQ, per germline (reference sequence). The CDR3 coding sequence is TGTGCCAGCAGCTTAGGAGGGGGGGGCACAGATACGCAGTATTTT. Its translation is CASSLGGGGTDTQYF.

As to this clone: This specimen includes other DNA sequences encoding the same CDR3. The chain employs TRBV5-4 and TRBJ2-7; D might be TRBD1 (6 bases). There are 15 residues in the CDR3. The germline V gene encodes CDR1 SGHNT and CDR2 YYREEE (reference sequence). The V end lost 0 bases, the J end lost 1 base, and 11 bases lay between the germline ends. The CDR3 DNA reads as TGTGCCAGCAGCTTGGCCGGACAGTCTTCCTACGAGCAGTACTTC. Translation: CASSLAGQSSYEQYF.

The gene calls are TRBV5-1 and TRBJ2-1; 7 bases align to TRBD2. This CDR3 contains 14 residues. Trimming cost V 5 bases and J 8 bases; bases outside gene matches: 10. Germline V gene lookup returns CDR1 SGHRS and CDR2 YFSETQ. The CDR3 coding sequence is TGCGCCAGCAGTAAAACTAGCGTAGGAGATGAGCAGTTCTTC. Translated: CASSKTSVGDEQFF.

The rearrangement links TRBV2 to TRBJ2-1; 16 nucleotides match TRBD2. CDR1 SNHLY and CDR2 FYNNEI come from the germline V gene. The CDR3 contains 19 residues. J was trimmed by 4 bases and V by 2 bases; bases with no gene match: 8. DNA of the CDR3: TGTGCCAGCAGTGAATATGAAGGGACTAGCGGGGGGGAATACAATGAGCAGTTCTTC. Translated: CASSEYEGTSGGEYNEQFF.

This rearrangement joins TRBV18 to TRBJ1-5, with unresolved D. Trimming took 4 bases from V and 1 from J, leaving 14 bases between them. This CDR3 spans 16 amino acids. The germline gives CDR1 KGHSH, CDR2 LQKENI. The CDR3 coding sequence is TGTGCCAGCTCACGAAACATACTCGGGAGCAATCAGCCCCAGCATTTT. It is translated as CASSRNILGSNQPQHF.

This clone has only one observation. V is TRBV10-3 and J is TRBJ2-6, with 9 positions matching TRBD1. CDR3 length: 18 residues. Germline CDR1 is ENHRY and CDR2 is SYGVKD. Trimming at V came to 3 bases and at J to 6 bases, leaving 12 bases not matched to a gene. In nucleotides, the CDR3 is TGTGCCATCAGTGAATCGGGGACAGGGCCCAGTCTGGCCAACGTCCTGACTTTC. Translating it yields CAISESGTGPSLANVLTF.

The table lists this clone with a count of one. The chain joins TRBV25-1 to TRBJ1-6, with TRBD1 matching 10 bases. Germline CDR1 is MGHDK and CDR2 is SYGVNS. The V gene end was trimmed by 5 bases and the J gene end by 6 bases; junction bases not matched to a gene: 10. This CDR3 is 17 amino acids long. The CDR3 is CASSSTRTGGFNSPLHF. The CDR3 DNA reads TGTGCCAGCAGTTCCACCCGGACAGGGGGGTTTAATTCACCCCTCCACTTT.

This chain links TRBV7-9 with TRBJ1-6, with a possible D match to TRBD1 (6 bases). This CDR3 region has 16 residues. V lost 1 base to trimming and J lost 10 bases, with 17 bases between them. The V gene's germline CDR1 is SEHNR and CDR2 FQNEAQ (reference sequence). As DNA, the CDR3 is TGTGCCAGCAGCTTAGTCGGGGGGCGCATCCTCTCACCCCTCCACTTT. Translated, it gives CASSLVGGRILSPLHF.

The CDR3 DNA reads TGTGCCAGCAGCCAAGAGACTGAGATGAACACTGAAGCTTTCTTT. It is translated as CASSQETEMNTEAFF. The chain carries TRBV3-1 (or the pseudogene TRBV3-2) and TRBJ1-1; D is ambiguous. V shed 0 bases and J shed 0 bases, with 8 bases lying between them. Germline V gene lookup returns CDR1 LGHDT and CDR2 YNNKEL (reference sequence). This CDR3 region has 15 residues.

V is TRBV7-9 and J is TRBJ2-5; D not certain. V lost 1 base and J lost 5, with 11 bases in between. CDR1 and CDR2 from the germline V gene are SEHNR and FQNEAQ (reference sequence). CDR3 length: 14 amino acids. The chain's CDR3 is CASSLVSGFETQYF. For the CDR3, the DNA is TGTGCCAGCAGCTTAGTTTCCGGGTTTGAGACCCAGTACTTC. Full variable domain (remainder filled in from reference TRBV7-9 and TRBJ2-5): DTGVSQNPRHKITKRGQNVTFRCDPISEHNRLYWYRQTLGQGPEFLTYFQNEAQLEKSRLLSDRFSAERPKGSFSTLEIQRTEQGDSAMYLCASSLVSGFETQYFGPGTRLLVL.

V and J are TRBV6-5 and TRBJ1-2; TRBD1 agrees at 8 bases. The CDR3 has 14 amino acids. Trimming took 2 bases from V and 10 from J; bases not matched to a gene: 9. Germline CDR1 MNHEY, CDR2 SVGAGI. The CDR3 here is CASSYTLDRGDYTF. CDR3 nucleotide sequence: TGTGCCAGCAGTTACACCCTTGACAGGGGTGACTACACCTTC.

This CDR3 reads CASSSGDRVNEQFF. CDR3 DNA: TGTGCCAGCAGCTCAGGGGACAGGGTTAATGAGCAGTTCTTC. The chain recombines TRBV7-9 with TRBJ2-1; 9 nucleotides align to TRBD1. The CDR3 spans 14 residues. The V gene end was trimmed by 4 bases and the J gene end by 7 bases; junction bases not matched to a gene: 5. Germline-derived CDR1 and CDR2 are SEHNR and FQNEAQ (reference sequence). The whole variable domain, remainder taken from reference TRBV7-9 and TRBJ2-1, is DTGVSQNPRHKITKRGQNVTFRCDPISEHNRLYWYRQTLGQGPEFLTYFQNEAQLEKSRLLSDRFSAERPKGSFSTLEIQRTEQGDSAMYLCASSSGDRVNEQFFGPGTRLTVL.

The J gene is TRBJ1-3, the V gene TRBV3-1 (or the pseudogene TRBV3-2), with D hard to call. This CDR3 contains 14 residues. V was cut by 1 base and J by 6 bases, with 10 bases left in between. The germline gives CDR1 LGHDT, CDR2 YNNKEL (reference sequence). CDR3 in amino acids: CASSQGHQENTIYF. Written as DNA, the CDR3 is TGTGCCAGCAGCCAAGGGCACCAGGAAAACACCATATATTTT.

This sequence joins TRBV9 and TRBJ2-5; 11 bases align to TRBD2. This CDR3 region has 17 residues. V lost 0 bases, J lost 4 bases, and 8 bases stayed unmatched. Per the germline V gene, CDR1 is SGDLS and CDR2 is YYNGEE. DNA for the CDR3: TGTGCCAGCAGCGTAGAGTGGGGTAGCGGGGGGGCAGAGACCCAGTACTTC. Translating gives CASSVEWGSGGAETQYF.